What follows are 21 T cell receptor beta chains derived from one specimen sequenced in a study of shared clonotypes between healthy human individuals. TCRdb's copy holds only in-frame clones and misses some; the assay was immunoSEQ multiplex PCR. The data hold 1,400,000 or so clones, with 98% observed a single time. The specimen sequenced was naive CD4+ T cells sorted from blood. Specified subset: CD45RA+ positively selected. The receptor set was obtained from a man aged 25-45 years in good health.

V is TRBV7-6 and J is TRBJ2-7; possible D gene TRBD1, 7 bases. Per the germline V gene, CDR1 is SGHVS and CDR2 is FNYEAQ. The CDR3 is 14 amino acids. The V end lost 1 base, the J end lost 7 bases, and 14 bases lay between the germline ends. CDR3 protein: CASSLDEGAGEQYF. The CDR3 DNA follows: TGTGCCAGCAGCTTAGATGAGGGGGCGGGGGAGCAGTACTTC.

The rearrangement joins TRBV29-1 to TRBJ2-1; D remains unclear. The CDR3 runs to 14 residues. The germline V gene has CDR1 SQVTM and CDR2 ANQGSEA. Trimming cost V 6 bases and J 0 bases, with 12 bases left between them. The CDR3 here is CSVGQHPSYNEQFF. Here the CDR3 DNA reads TGCAGCGTGGGTCAGCATCCCTCCTACAATGAGCAGTTCTTC.

The chain has TRBV6-1 and TRBJ2-2; no definite D call. The CDR3 is made up of 14 amino acids. CDR1 MNHNS and CDR2 SASEGT come from the germline V gene. Trimming removed 2 bases at V and 1 base at J, with 5 bases between. The DNA for the CDR3 is TGTGCCAGCAGTGAATTCGGGAACACCGGGGAGCTGTTTTTT. It yields the protein CASSEFGNTGELFF.

The chain is built from TRBV11-2 and TRBJ2-5, with D possibly matching TRBD2 (6 bases). Deletions cut 2 bases from V and 5 bases from J, with 12 bases between. Germline V gene lookup returns CDR1 SGHAT and CDR2 FQNNGV. The CDR3 is 14 residues long. The CDR3: CASSLFGGSETQYF. CDR3 bases: TGTGCCAGCAGCTTATTCGGGGGTTCTGAGACCCAGTACTTC.

The V and J genes are TRBV11-3 and TRBJ2-7; the match to TRBD2 covers 9 bases. The V gene end was trimmed by 4 bases and the J gene end by 5 bases; junction bases not matched to a gene: 3. The CDR3 has 13 residues. CDR1 is SGHNT and CDR2 is YENEEA in the germline V gene. The CDR3 DNA sequence: TGTGCCAGCAGCTCTAGCGGGACGGACGAGCAGTACTTC. This translates into CASSSSGTDEQYF.

V and J are TRBV5-1 and TRBJ2-7, with D possibly being TRBD2 (6 bases). CDR3 length equals 13 residues. Germline-derived CDR1 and CDR2 are SGHRS and YFSETQ. Trimming stripped 5 bases from V and 3 bases from J, with 12 bases between. CDR3 sequence reads: CASSPGLNYEQYF. The CDR3 DNA reads TGCGCCAGCAGTCCAGGACTAAACTACGAGCAGTACTTC.

The rearrangement links TRBV7-7 to TRBJ2-5; D unresolved. Trimming left V 5 bases short and J 2 bases short, with 9 bases between. The CDR3 is 13 residues long. In germline, CDR1 is SSHAT, CDR2 FNYEAQ (reference sequence). The CDR3 DNA follows: TGTGCCAGCAGCCCAGACGGACAAGAGACCCAGTACTTC. Protein sequence: CASSPDGQETQYF.

The chain is built from TRBV29-1 and TRBJ2-3; no firm D call. Trimming took 3 bases from V and 0 from J, leaving 7 bases between them. From germline, CDR1 is SQVTM and CDR2 ANQGSEA. CDR3 length: 13 amino acids. Here the CDR3 reads CSVDQDSTDTQYF. In nucleotides, the CDR3 is TGCAGCGTTGATCAGGACAGCACAGATACGCAGTATTTT.

DNA of the CDR3: TGTGCCAGCAGCTTAGCGGGTGGGACCGTAGTCTATGGCTACACCTTC. Protein product: CASSLAGGTVVYGYTF. This rearrangement joins TRBV7-9 to TRBJ1-2; tentative D call: TRBD1 (5 bases). The CDR3 has 16 residues. Trimming pared 0 bases from V and 4 bases from J, leaving 15 bases between. Germline V gene sequence: CDR1 SEHNR, CDR2 FQNEAQ (reference sequence).

The chain uses TRBV28 and TRBJ2-7; maybe TRBD1 (5 bases). The CDR3 extends over 14 amino acids. V lost 4 bases and J 7 bases, leaving 17 bases between the germline ends. Germline lookup yields CDR1 MDHEN and CDR2 SYDVKM. In DNA form, the CDR3 reads TGTGCCAGCAGTTATCGACAGACCCTTGGGGAGCAGTACTTC. Its translation is CASSYRQTLGEQYF.

The chain combines TRBV27 with TRBJ1-4; no definite D call. The V end was cut by 0 bases, the J end by 3 bases, with 8 bases between. The germline CDR1 and CDR2 sequences are MNHEY and SMNVEV (reference sequence). The CDR3 loop spans 15 amino acids. CDR3 coding DNA: TGTGCCAGCAGTTTATCCCCGCGGGCTAATGAAAAACTGTTTTTT. Its translation: CASSLSPRANEKLFF.

This chain uses TRBV7-9 with TRBJ2-1; TRBD1 agrees at 9 bases. Trimming at V came to 5 bases and at J to 4 bases, leaving 15 bases not matched to a gene. Germline V gives CDR1 SEHNR, CDR2 FQNEAQ (reference sequence). This CDR3 spans 18 amino acids. CDR3 in DNA: TGTGCCAGCAGCGCACGGACAGGGGAGGCTGCTACATACAATGAGCAGTTCTTC. Protein product: CASSARTGEAATYNEQFF.

This rearrangement joins TRBV28 to TRBJ1-4; unclear D gene. The length of the CDR3 is 14 residues. Per the germline V gene, CDR1 is MDHEN and CDR2 is SYDVKM. V was cut by 3 bases and J by 5 bases, with 10 bases left in between. The DNA of the CDR3 is TGTGCCAGCAGTTTGCGGACGGTGAATGAAAAACTGTTTTTT. Amino acid sequence: CASSLRTVNEKLFF.

V usage is TRBV27 and J usage is TRBJ2-3, with 7 bases lining up with TRBD2. The CDR3 is made up of 16 amino acids. V trimming: 6 bases; J trimming: 4 bases; junction bases outside the gene matches: 13. The germline V gene has CDR1 MNHEY and CDR2 SMNVEV (reference sequence). CDR3: CASSPVFYGRSDTQYF. DNA of the CDR3: TGTGCCAGCAGCCCAGTCTTTTACGGGAGGTCAGATACGCAGTATTTT.

This clone has a single count. Different DNA sequences within this sample yield the same CDR3. The chain recombines TRBV7-2 with TRBJ1-1, with a possible D match to TRBD1 (6 bases). The CDR3 contains 15 residues. Germline V gives CDR1 SGHTA, CDR2 FQGNSA. The V end was cut by 2 bases, the J end by 0 bases, with 10 bases between. The CDR3 region is CASSLSRGLNTEAFF. In DNA form, the CDR3 reads TGTGCCAGCAGCTTATCAAGGGGGTTGAACACTGAAGCTTTCTTT. The whole variable domain, remainder taken from reference TRBV7-2 and TRBJ1-1, is GAGVSQSPSNKVTEKGKDVELRCDPISGHTALYWYRQSLGQGLEFLIYFQGNSAPDKSGLPSDRFSAERTGGSVSTLTIQRTQQEDSAVYLCASSLSRGLNTEAFFGQGTRLTVV.

This clone has just a few counts. Other DNA sequences in the sample encode the same CDR3. The gene calls are TRBV5-1 and TRBJ1-1; the match to TRBD1 covers 10 bases. The germline gives CDR1 SGHRS, CDR2 YFSETQ. V lost 4 bases, J lost 5 bases, and 2 bases stayed unmatched. The CDR3 extends over 13 amino acids. CDR3 in DNA: TGCGCCAGCAGCCGGGGACAGGGGACTGAAGCTTTCTTT. As protein: CASSRGQGTEAFF.

The chain links TRBV5-4 to TRBJ1-1; no definite D call. CDR3 length: 11 amino acids. The V gene lost 4 bases and the J gene lost 1 base, with 2 bases spanning the gap. Germline V CDR1 and CDR2: SGHNT, YYREEE (reference sequence). The CDR3: CASSKNTEAFF. The DNA of the CDR3 is TGTGCCAGCAGCAAGAACACTGAAGCTTTCTTT.

The chain recombines TRBV5-5 with TRBJ1-4, with unresolved D. V lost 4 bases and J 0 bases, leaving 13 bases between the germline ends. The CDR3 has 16 amino acids. Germline V gene data show CDR1 as SGHKS and CDR2 as YYEKEE (reference sequence). Here the CDR3 reads CASSRVAISTNEKLFF. The CDR3 coding sequence is TGTGCCAGCAGCCGTGTGGCCATATCAACTAATGAAAAACTGTTTTTT.

The chain links TRBV5-5 to TRBJ1-3, with 7 bases lining up with TRBD1. The CDR3 consists of 15 residues. Germline V gene lookup returns CDR1 SGHKS and CDR2 YYEKEE (reference sequence). Trimming removed 3 bases from V and 3 bases from J; junction bases left unmatched: 6. In DNA form, the CDR3 reads TGTGCCAGCAGCTCACAGGGGCCCAATGGAAACACCATATATTTT. It encodes CASSSQGPNGNTIYF.

J is TRBJ2-5 and V is TRBV5-1; D is unresolved. The germline CDR1 and CDR2 sequences are SGHRS and YFSETQ. Trimming cost V 4 bases and J 2 bases, with 15 bases left between them. The length of the CDR3 is 15 residues. CDR3 nucleotides: TGCGCCAGCAGCCACGGGTCTCCAAGTCAAGAGACCCAGTACTTC. Its protein product is CASSHGSPSQETQYF.

This rearrangement joins TRBV7-3 to TRBJ2-1; no clear D gene. V was trimmed by 5 bases and J by 8 bases, leaving 16 bases between them. Germline loops: CDR1 SGHTA, CDR2 FQGTGA. The CDR3 runs to 14 residues. Here the CDR3 DNA reads TGTGCCAGCAGCCCCCGTCCTTTTGCGGATGAGCAGTTCTTC. Encoded protein: CASSPRPFADEQFF.